These T cell receptor beta chains were read from a single sample in a study of CD8 T cells in Susac syndrome. TCRdb reprocessed the immunoSEQ multiplex PCR reads via MiXCR and lists one record per CDR3 protein. This sample has under 200,000 distinct CDR3 sequences, with roughly 92% found just once. The sequenced material came from CD4+ T cells from PBMCs. The source is a human donor with Susac syndrome. Each CDR3 is given with its conserved first and last residue. D genes are given only for firm matches. Not every row has a clone size; where given, it reads once, few, many or a size class.

14	-	TRBV20-1	TRBJ2-3	TRBD2	TGCAGTGCTAGAGAACTAGCGGACACAGATACGCAGTATTTT	CSARELADTDTQYF
12	once	TRBV30	TRBJ1-4	-	TGTGCCTGGAGCCGACCTAATGAAAAACTGTTTTTT	CAWSRPNEKLFF
13	-	TRBV5-5	TRBJ1-2	-	TGTGCCAGCAGCTCCGAGACCCGAATTGGCTACACCTTC	CASSSETRIGYTF
14	-	TRBV3-1	TRBJ1-6	-	TGTGCCAGCAGCCTCCGGGACCCTAATTCACCCCTCCACTTT	CASSLRDPNSPLHF
15	-	TRBV12-3/TRBV12-4	TRBJ2-3	TRBD2	TGTGCCAGCAGTCCTCAGGGCGGGGGGGCGGATACGCAGTATTTT	CASSPQGGGADTQYF
14	-	TRBV15	TRBJ1-5	-	TGTGCCACCAGCAGAGATGCGTTCAATCAGCCCCAGCATTTT	CATSRDAFNQPQHF
13	once	TRBV10-3	TRBJ1-2	-	TGTGCCATCAGCAAAGGTCTGGACTATGGCTACACCTTC	CAISKGLDYGYTF
16	-	TRBV3-1	TRBJ1-6	-	TGTGCCAGCATCCAGAGCAGGGGAACGGATAATTCACCCCTCCACTTT	CASIQSRGTDNSPLHF
15	-	TRBV5-6	TRBJ2-3	TRBD2	TGTGCCAGCAGCAGGGAGGGCAGCGGGGGAGATACGCAGTATTTT	CASSREGSGGDTQYF
14	-	TRBV5-1	TRBJ1-4	-	TGCGCCAGCAGCTTGGCCAGGGGAGGTGAAAAACTGTTTTTT	CASSLARGGEKLFF
15	-	TRBV7-2	TRBJ2-3	-	TGTGCCAGCAGCCAAGGACAGTATAGCACAGATACGCAGTATTTT	CASSQGQYSTDTQYF
13	-	TRBV15	TRBJ1-2	-	TGTGCCACCAGCAGAGAAGACGGATATGGCTACACCTTC	CATSREDGYGYTF
15	-	TRBV4-1	TRBJ2-3	-	TGCGCCAGCAGCCCGCTCGGGGGCGGCACAGATACGCAGTATTTT	CASSPLGGGTDTQYF
15	-	TRBV4-2	TRBJ2-1	-	TGTGCCAGCAGCCAAGACCGCGGCCCCTACAATGAGCAGTTCTTC	CASSQDRGPYNEQFF
15	-	TRBV20-1	TRBJ2-3	TRBD2	TGCAGTGCTACTTGGGCTAGCGGGGGGGCCCATACGCAGTATTTT	CSATWASGGAHTQYF
15	-	TRBV30	TRBJ1-5	-	TGTGCCTGGAGTGTACCCAGGACAGGCAATCAGCCCCAGCATTTT	CAWSVPRTGNQPQHF
15	-	TRBV3-1	TRBJ1-2	TRBD1	TGTGCCAGCAGCCAAGACTATGGACAGGGAAAAGGCTACACCTTC	CASSQDYGQGKGYTF
14	-	TRBV20-1	TRBJ2-3	TRBD2	TGCAGTGCTAGACTAGCGGGGGGCCCGGATACGCAGTATTTT	CSARLAGGPDTQYF
17	-	TRBV6-5	TRBJ1-6	TRBD1	TGTGCCAGCAGTTACCCGAGACAGGGGGAGAGGTATTCACCCCTCCACTTT	CASSYPRQGERYSPLHF
13	-	TRBV24-1	TRBJ1-2	-	TGTGCCTCGCGGCTCGGGGAAGGCTATGGCTACACCTTC	CASRLGEGYGYTF
13	-	TRBV10-1	TRBJ2-7	-	TGCGCCAGCAGTGTAGACGGGACCTACGAGCAGTACTTC	CASSVDGTYEQYF
16	-	TRBV4-1	TRBJ1-4	TRBD1	TGCGCCAGCAGCCACGGACAGGATATAACTAATGAAAAACTGTTTTTT	CASSHGQDITNEKLFF
15	-	TRBV10-3	TRBJ1-6	-	TGTGCCATCAGTGAGGGCGGGGTAGGGAATTCACCCCTCCACTTT	CAISEGGVGNSPLHF
15	-	TRBV20-1	TRBJ2-5	TRBD2	TGCAGTGCTAGAGGGAGGCGGGGGTACCAAGAGACCCAGTACTTC	CSARGRRGYQETQYF
15	-	TRBV12-3/TRBV12-4	TRBJ2-2	TRBD2	TGTGCCAGCAGTTCAGCGGGGGGGCCGACCGGGGAGCTGTTTTTT	CASSSAGGPTGELFF
14	-	TRBV5-1	TRBJ2-2	TRBD1	TGCGCCAGCAGCTATACAGGGGTCACCGGGGAGCTGTTTTTT	CASSYTGVTGELFF
15	-	TRBV19	TRBJ2-6	-	TGTGCCAGTAGTGAACCGGGGGCTGGGGCCAACGTCCTGACTTTC	CASSEPGAGANVLTF
13	-	TRBV2	TRBJ1-2	-	TGTGCCAGCAGTGATTGGTCAGCAAAGGGCTACACCTTC	CASSDWSAKGYTF
14	once	TRBV7-9	TRBJ1-1	TRBD1	TGTGCCAGCAGCTTGGGACAGCAGAACACTGAAGCTTTCTTT	CASSLGQQNTEAFF
17	-	TRBV11-2	TRBJ2-2	TRBD1	TGTGCCAGCAGCCAAGTGGGCCAGGGGGCGGGCACCGGGGAGCTGTTTTTT	CASSQVGQGAGTGELFF
13	-	TRBV5-4	TRBJ1-2	-	TGTGCCAGCACCCGGACAGACCACTATGGCTACACCTTC	CASTRTDHYGYTF
16	-	TRBV9	TRBJ1-4	-	TGTGCCAGCAGCGTTACAGCCGGGCACGGATGTGAAAAACTGTTTTTT	CASSVTAGHGCEKLFF